Following are 8 T cell receptor beta chains from one sample sequenced in a study of blood T cell repertoires in COVID-19. Using immunoSEQ multiplex PCR, the repertoire was profiled, and TCRdb retains in-frame clones only, with some absent. The sample has some 180,000 clones, around 90% seen once. Input material: peripheral blood. The source of these receptors is a middle-aged man with active or convalescent COVID-19.

The genes are TRBV25-1 and TRBJ2-7, with 8 bases matching TRBD2. Looked up from germline, CDR1 is MGHDK and CDR2 is SYGVNS. CDR3 length: 12 residues. V shed 7 bases and J 6 bases; nucleotides not matched to a gene: 5. The CDR3 is CASTLGGGEQYF. The CDR3 DNA reads as TGTGCCAGCACCCTCGGGGGGGGCGAGCAGTACTTC.

The chain is built from TRBV19 and TRBJ1-2; 7 bases align to TRBD1. V lost 5 bases, J lost 6 bases, and 3 bases stayed unmatched. Germline V lookup: CDR1 LNHDA, CDR2 SQIVND (reference sequence). The CDR3 totals 12 residues. The CDR3 spells CASSRQGNGYTF. CDR3 nucleotides: TGTGCCAGTAGTCGACAGGGAAATGGCTACACCTTC.

The chain employs TRBV3-1 (or the pseudogene TRBV3-2) and TRBJ1-3; D remains unclear. CDR1 is LGHDT, CDR2 YNNKEL, per germline (reference sequence). The CDR3 totals 12 residues. The V end was cut by 6 bases, the J end by 8 bases, with 11 bases between. This CDR3 reads CASRQYGDTIYF. The CDR3 DNA reads TGTGCCAGCAGGCAATACGGGGACACCATATATTTT.

V is TRBV4-2 and J is TRBJ2-1, with 11 bases that match TRBD2. The V and J ends lost 8 bases and 9 bases, in that order; junction bases with no gene match: 15. The V gene's germline CDR1 is LGHNA and CDR2 YNFKEQ. The CDR3 is made up of 16 amino acids. CDR3 protein: CASAPRVSGGAGEQFF. The DNA of the CDR3 is TGTGCCAGCGCCCCGAGGGTTAGCGGGGGGGCCGGTGAGCAGTTCTTC.

The V and J genes are TRBV2 and TRBJ1-6, with TRBD1 identical over 11 bases. The length of the CDR3 is 13 residues. Trimming took 6 bases from V and 12 from J; bases not matched to a gene: 4. Germline CDR1 reads SNHLY; CDR2 reads FYNNEI. CDR3 residues: CASRGQGEEPLHF. CDR3 DNA: TGTGCCAGCAGGGGACAGGGGGAAGAACCCCTCCACTTT. Variable domain in full (rest from reference TRBV2 and TRBJ1-6): EPEVTQTPSHQVTQMGQEVILRCVPISNHLYFYWYRQILGQKVEFLVSFYNNEISEKSEIFDDQFSVERPDGSNFTLKIRSTKLEDSAMYFCASRGQGEEPLHFGNGTRLTVT.

Only a few counts were recorded for this clone. CDR3 bases: TGTGCCAGCGGGCCCGGGACAGTCGGAACTAATGAAAAACTGTTTTTT. Protein sequence: CASGPGTVGTNEKLFF. The chain couples TRBV11-2 to TRBJ1-4, with 7 bases lining up with TRBD1. Germline V lookup: CDR1 SGHAT, CDR2 FQNNGV. The trim removed 8 bases at V and 1 base at J, leaving 10 bases unmatched. The CDR3 runs to 16 residues.

The CDR3 is CASSQDREFGGYTF. The DNA for the CDR3 is TGTGCCAGCAGCCAAGATCGAGAGTTCGGTGGCTACACCTTC. The chain joins TRBV3-1 (or the pseudogene TRBV3-2) to TRBJ1-2; D gene ambiguous. This CDR3 is 14 amino acids long. The germline V gene has CDR1 LGHDT and CDR2 YNNKEL (reference sequence). The V end lost 0 bases, the J end lost 7 bases, and 12 bases lay between the germline ends.

A few counts support this clone. The chain couples TRBV27 to TRBJ1-3; 7 bases agree with TRBD1. The germline V gene has CDR1 MNHEY and CDR2 SMNVEV (reference sequence). V trimming: 5 bases; J trimming: 8 bases; junction bases outside the gene matches: 6. This CDR3 region has 13 residues. The CDR3 is CASSPPGGDTIYF. The CDR3 nucleotides read TGTGCCAGCAGTCCCCCAGGGGGTGACACCATATATTTT.